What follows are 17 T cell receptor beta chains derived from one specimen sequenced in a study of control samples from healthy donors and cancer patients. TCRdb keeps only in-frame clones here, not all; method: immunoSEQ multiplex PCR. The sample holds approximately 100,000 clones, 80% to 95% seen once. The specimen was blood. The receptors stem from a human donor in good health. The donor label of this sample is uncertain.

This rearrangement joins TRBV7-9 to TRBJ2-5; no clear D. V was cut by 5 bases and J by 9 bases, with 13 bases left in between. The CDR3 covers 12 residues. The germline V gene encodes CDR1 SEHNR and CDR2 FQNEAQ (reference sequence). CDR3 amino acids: CASSPPQTAQYF. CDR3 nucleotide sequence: TGTGCCAGCAGCCCCCCCCAAACGGCCCAGTACTTC. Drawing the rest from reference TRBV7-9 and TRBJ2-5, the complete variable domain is DTGVSQNPRHKITKRGQNVTFRCDPISEHNRLYWYRQTLGQGPEFLTYFQNEAQLEKSRLLSDRFSAERPKGSFSTLEIQRTEQGDSAMYLCASSPPQTAQYFGPGTRLLVL.

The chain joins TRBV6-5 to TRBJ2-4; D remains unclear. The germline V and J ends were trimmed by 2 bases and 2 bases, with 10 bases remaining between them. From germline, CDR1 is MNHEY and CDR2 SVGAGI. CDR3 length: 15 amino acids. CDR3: CASSYVIGTKNIQYF. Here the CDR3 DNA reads TGTGCCAGCAGTTACGTAATAGGGACCAAAAACATTCAGTACTTC.

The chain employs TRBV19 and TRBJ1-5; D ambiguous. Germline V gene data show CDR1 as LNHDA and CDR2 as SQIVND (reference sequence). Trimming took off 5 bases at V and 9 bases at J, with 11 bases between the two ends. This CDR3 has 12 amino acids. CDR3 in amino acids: CASSLLGTPQHF. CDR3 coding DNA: TGTGCCAGTAGTCTACTAGGAACGCCCCAGCATTTT.

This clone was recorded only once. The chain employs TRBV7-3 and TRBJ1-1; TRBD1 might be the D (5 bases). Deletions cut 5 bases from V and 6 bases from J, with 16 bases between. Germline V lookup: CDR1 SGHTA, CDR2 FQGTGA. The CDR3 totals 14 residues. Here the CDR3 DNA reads TGTGCCAGCAGCACAGGCGGGGGAGATGCTGAAGCTTTCTTT. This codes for CASSTGGGDAEAFF.

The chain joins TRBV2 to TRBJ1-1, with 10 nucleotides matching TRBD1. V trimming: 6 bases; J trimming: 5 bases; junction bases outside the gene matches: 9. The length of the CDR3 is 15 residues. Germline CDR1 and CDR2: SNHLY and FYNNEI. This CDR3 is CASRKEGQGSTEAFF. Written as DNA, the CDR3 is TGTGCCAGCAGAAAGGAGGGACAGGGGAGTACTGAAGCTTTCTTT.

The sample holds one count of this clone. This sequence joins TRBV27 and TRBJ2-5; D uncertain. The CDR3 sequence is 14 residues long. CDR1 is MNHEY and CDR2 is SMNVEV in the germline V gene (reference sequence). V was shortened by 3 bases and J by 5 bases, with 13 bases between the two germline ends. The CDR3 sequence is CASSFGGLTETQYF. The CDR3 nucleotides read TGTGCCAGCAGTTTCGGTGGGCTGACGGAGACCCAGTACTTC.

The CDR3 here is CASSLGQGVVDTQYF. Here the CDR3 DNA reads TGCGCCAGCAGCTTGGGACAGGGGGTGGTAGATACGCAGTATTTT. The chain has TRBV5-1 and TRBJ2-3; 9 bases fit TRBD1. CDR1 and CDR2 (germline): SGHRS, YFSETQ. The junction had 4 bases not matched to a gene; V was cut back by 0 bases and J by 5 bases. CDR3 length: 15 amino acids.

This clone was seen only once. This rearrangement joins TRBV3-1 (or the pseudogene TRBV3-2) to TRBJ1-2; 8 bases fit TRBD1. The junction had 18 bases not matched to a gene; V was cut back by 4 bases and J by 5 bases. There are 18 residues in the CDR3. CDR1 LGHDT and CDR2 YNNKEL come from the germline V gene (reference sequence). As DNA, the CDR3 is TGTGCCAGCAGCCGTTTCCGGGAGCAGGGGGCTCCTACTTATGGCTACACCTTC. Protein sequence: CASSRFREQGAPTYGYTF.

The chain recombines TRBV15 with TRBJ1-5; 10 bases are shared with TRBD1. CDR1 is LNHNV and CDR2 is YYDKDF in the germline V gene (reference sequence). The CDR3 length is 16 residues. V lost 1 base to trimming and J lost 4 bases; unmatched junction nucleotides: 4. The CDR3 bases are TGTGCCACCAGCAGAGGACAGGGGGCCACTAATCAGCCCCAGCATTTT. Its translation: CATSRGQGATNQPQHF.

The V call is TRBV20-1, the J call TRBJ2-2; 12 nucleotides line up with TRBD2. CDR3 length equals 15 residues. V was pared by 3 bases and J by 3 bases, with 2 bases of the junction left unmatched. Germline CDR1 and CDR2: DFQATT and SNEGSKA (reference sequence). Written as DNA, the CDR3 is TGCAGTGCTAGTAGACTAGCGGGGGACACCGGGGAGCTGTTTTTT. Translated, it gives CSASRLAGDTGELFF.

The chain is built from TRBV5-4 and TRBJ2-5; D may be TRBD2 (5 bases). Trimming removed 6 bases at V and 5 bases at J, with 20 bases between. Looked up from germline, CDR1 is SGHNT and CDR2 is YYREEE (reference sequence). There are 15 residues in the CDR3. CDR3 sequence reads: CASKFGVWIKETQYF. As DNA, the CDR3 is TGTGCCAGCAAATTCGGGGTCTGGATAAAGGAGACCCAGTACTTC.

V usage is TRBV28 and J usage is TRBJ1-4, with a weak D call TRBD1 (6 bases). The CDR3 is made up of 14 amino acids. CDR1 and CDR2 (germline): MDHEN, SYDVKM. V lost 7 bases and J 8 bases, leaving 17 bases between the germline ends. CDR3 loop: CASTTGGGREKLFF. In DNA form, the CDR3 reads TGTGCCAGCACCACCGGGGGGGGCCGGGAAAAACTGTTTTTT.

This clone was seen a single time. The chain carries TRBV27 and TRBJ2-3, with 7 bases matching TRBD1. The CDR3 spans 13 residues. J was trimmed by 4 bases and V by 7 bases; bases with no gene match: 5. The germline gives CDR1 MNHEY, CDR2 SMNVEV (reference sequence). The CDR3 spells CASTPGGSDTQYF. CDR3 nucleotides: TGTGCCAGCACCCCAGGGGGTTCAGATACGCAGTATTTT.

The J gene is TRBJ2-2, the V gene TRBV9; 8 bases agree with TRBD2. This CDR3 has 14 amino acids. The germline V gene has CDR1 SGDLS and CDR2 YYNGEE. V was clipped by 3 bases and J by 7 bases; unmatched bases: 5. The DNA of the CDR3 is TGTGCCAGCAGCGACGGGAGGGGAAGCGGGGAGCTGTTTTTT. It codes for CASSDGRGSGELFF.

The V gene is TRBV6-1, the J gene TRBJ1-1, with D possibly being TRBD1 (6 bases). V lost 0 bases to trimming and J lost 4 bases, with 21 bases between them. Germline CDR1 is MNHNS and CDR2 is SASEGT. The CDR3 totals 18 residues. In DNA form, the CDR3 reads TGTGCCAGCAGTGAAGCTCAAAGGGGGACTGTTATGGGCACTGAAGCTTTCTTT. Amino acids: CASSEAQRGTVMGTEAFF.

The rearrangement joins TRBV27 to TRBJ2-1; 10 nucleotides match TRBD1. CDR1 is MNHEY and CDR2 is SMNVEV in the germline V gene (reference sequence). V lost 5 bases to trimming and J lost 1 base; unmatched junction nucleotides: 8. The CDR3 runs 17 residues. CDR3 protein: CASSGQGVAISYNEQFF. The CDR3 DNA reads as TGTGCCAGCAGTGGACAGGGGGTGGCTATATCCTACAATGAGCAGTTCTTC.

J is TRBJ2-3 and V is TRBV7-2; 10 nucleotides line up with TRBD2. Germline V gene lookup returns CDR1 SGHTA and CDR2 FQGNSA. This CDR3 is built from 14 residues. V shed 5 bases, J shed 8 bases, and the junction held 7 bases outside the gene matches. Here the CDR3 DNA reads TGTGCCAGCAGCGCCCTAGCGGGGGCTGGTACGCAGTATTTT. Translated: CASSALAGAGTQYF.